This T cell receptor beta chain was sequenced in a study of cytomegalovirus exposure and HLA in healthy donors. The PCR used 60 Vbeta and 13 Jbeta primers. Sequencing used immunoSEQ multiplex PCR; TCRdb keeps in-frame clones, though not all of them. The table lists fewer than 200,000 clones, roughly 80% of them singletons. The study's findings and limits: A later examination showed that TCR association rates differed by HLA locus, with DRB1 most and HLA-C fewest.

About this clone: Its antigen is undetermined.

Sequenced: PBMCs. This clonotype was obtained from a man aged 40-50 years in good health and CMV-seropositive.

The DNA for the CDR3 is TGCGCCAGCAGCTTGGGGGGGACTAGCGGAGACTACGAGCAGTACTTC. This gives the protein CASSLGGTSGDYEQYF. The rearrangement links TRBV5-1 to TRBJ2-7; 11 bases are a match to TRBD2. Germline-derived CDR1 and CDR2 are SGHRS and YFSETQ. CDR3 length: 16 amino acids. V was clipped by 0 bases and J by 3 bases; unmatched bases: 5.